This entry is about one T cell receptor (beta chain). The clone's antigen remains unknown. Nothing much larger sits one base from this clone, and base qualities are not available. The data were obtained in a study of a mutant IDH1 vaccine in newly diagnosed glioma (TCRdb year 2021). The study in broad terms: The roughly 33 treated patients were around 60% male and around 38% female, with a mean age of around 40 years. Prior to enrollment, patients had been given standard therapy consisting of radiotherapy alone, temozolomide alone, or radiochemotherapy with temozolomide, with the combination given to most patients. Six visits were used for peripheral blood collection: V03 (baseline), V05, V07, V10, V12 and V13. For exploratory analyses, longitudinal TCRB deep sequencing was carried out in around 26 treated patients wherever samples were available. General findings and caveats noted by the study authors: PBMC samples for TCRB deep sequencing were selected based on availability. The authors noted that analyses of patient blood samples could not be reproduced because of sample limitations. Pseudoprogression seemed to be unrelated to changes in the top peripheral T cell clonotypes found by TCRB sequencing. Across multiple MHC alleles, vaccine-induced immune responses were seen in 93.3% of patients.

The time point label here, explained by the study, means: baseline, week 1 (first vaccination visit). This specimen's treatment or condition label, interpreted: pre-vaccination baseline after standard-of-care therapy. Donors had newly diagnosed WHO grade 3 or 4 IDH1-mutant astrocytomas with loss of nuclear ATRX. The samples were drawn from NOA16, a multicentre, single-arm, open-label phase I trial in Germany that tested a mutant IDH1 peptide vaccine in humans for the first time. Visit V03 blood draws served as the baseline sample for immunogenicity testing. Genomic DNA for TCRB sequencing was isolated from EDTA blood with the DNeasy Blood and Tissue Kit. Sequences SGHRS (CDR1) and YFSETQ (CDR2) are obtained from the germline V gene. After removal of 3 bases from V and 4 bases from J, the junction retains 5 bases not matched to a gene. There are 14 amino acids in the CDR3, from cysteine to phenylalanine inclusive. The entry retains the CDR3 DNA only, 42 bases that are in frame from base 1.

The method was the immunoSEQ multiplex PCR assay. Following the manufacturer's protocol, the hsTCRB Kit was used to amplify rearranged TCR beta chain sequences. An Illumina MiSeq was used to sequence the TCRB libraries. On the study's bioinformatics: Demultiplexing, trimming and gene mapping were performed with the kit vendor's proprietary platform. TCRdb mirrors the immuneACCESS table, restricted to in-frame sequences. Some clones are absent from its copies; in checked studies, under half trace to an unresolved V gene, and the reason for the others is unknown. V and J calls and clone size follow that table, whereas D and trimming were derived from the DNA. Recorded for this sample are 60,000 to 75,000 clones; around four fifths of them occurred a single time. Over 4% of the sample is taken by the ten largest.

This TCR derives from a woman aged 18-29 years with glioma. Some clones in this sample may be carry-over from other donors' samples. This sequence uses TRBV5-1 and TRBJ2-3; TRBD1 fits 7 bases in the junction. The sequenced sample was peripheral blood mononuclear cells (PBMCs), obtained from a glioma patient treated with radiotherapy, temozolomide or both. CDR3 sequence: CASSSQTGSDTQYF. The base sequence is TGCGCCAGCAGCTCGCAGACAGGGTCAGATACGCAGTATTTT.